This TCR beta chain was found in a study of monozygotic twins with inflammatory bowel disease. TCRdb reanalyzed the 5' RACE reads, giving one entry per CDR3 protein sequence and no DNA. This table holds under 200,000 distinct CDR3 sequences. Sequencing used blood. The source of this sequence is a human donor with ulcerative colitis or Crohn's disease, or a healthy co-twin of an affected twin (not recorded which).

The CDR3: CASSLVGVSGNTIYF. The V gene is TRBV7-2, the J gene TRBJ1-3. Germline loops: CDR1 SGHTA, CDR2 FQGNSA. The CDR3 consists of 15 residues. Full variable domain (outside the CDR3, taken from reference TRBV7-2 and TRBJ1-3): GAGVSQSPSNKVTEKGKDVELRCDPISGHTALYWYRQSLGQGLEFLIYFQGNSAPDKSGLPSDRFSAERTGGSVSTLTIQRTQQEDSAVYLCASSLVGVSGNTIYFGEGSWLTVV.